Listed below are T cell receptor beta chains from one sample, sequenced in a study of cytotoxic CD8 clonotypes in ibrutinib-treated CLL. Measured with immunoSEQ multiplex PCR; TCRdb has only the in-frame clones, and not every one. The sample records 15,000 to 20,000 clones, 50% to 75% being singletons. Sequences were derived from PBMCs, sampled after 12 months of ibrutinib treatment. Receptor source: a human donor with chronic lymphocytic leukemia. The CDR3 runs from the conserved cysteine through the conserved F or W. Fields, in order: V gene, D gene, J gene, CDR3 protein. The D gene is left open where the match is weak.

TRBV29-1	TRBD2	TRBJ2-3	CSVEPGTSGRTTQYF
TRBV11-1	TRBD1	TRBJ2-7	CASSWTGGRGEQYF
TRBV30	NA	TRBJ2-3	CAWSGNTDTQYF
TRBV27	NA	TRBJ2-5	CASSAYRADQETQYF
TRBV7-9	NA	TRBJ2-1	CASSPSGLANNEQFF
TRBV27	NA	TRBJ1-1	CASSFKANTEAFF
TRBV6-1	TRBD2	TRBJ2-7	CASSPSGGEYEQYF
TRBV5-1	NA	TRBJ1-3	CASSATTAATGNTIYF
TRBV27	NA	TRBJ1-5	CASSPRDSNQPQHF
TRBV30	NA	TRBJ2-2	CAWSVQRTGELFF
TRBV19	NA	TRBJ2-1	CATSLGSNNEQFF
TRBV30	NA	TRBJ2-1	CAWTPGYEQFF
TRBV28	NA	TRBJ2-5	CASSAATAQETQYF
TRBV27	TRBD1	TRBJ2-7	CASSLSQGVGEQYF
TRBV18	TRBD2	TRBJ2-1	CASSPERDRQFF
TRBV7-3	TRBD1	TRBJ2-7	CANGSKDRDYEQYF
TRBV11-3	NA	TRBJ2-2	CASSSGESTGELFF
TRBV28	NA	TRBJ2-1	CASSTFPGSYNEQFF
TRBV5-1	TRBD1	TRBJ2-7	CASRLTGTGLRKQYF
TRBV28	NA	TRBJ1-4	CASSLAGSTNEKLFF
TRBV6-5	NA	TRBJ2-7	CASSRTAFNYEQYF
TRBV11-2	TRBD2	TRBJ2-1	CASSLDLAGLYNEQFF
TRBV7-9	NA	TRBJ1-4	CASSTYSGLTGEKLFF
TRBV11-3	NA	TRBJ2-1	CASSLGAGAFSGYNEQFF
TRBV30	TRBD1	TRBJ1-5	CAWSDGQGRQPQHF
TRBV6-1	NA	TRBJ1-5	CASSEAPGQNQPQHF
TRBV7-2	NA	TRBJ1-1	CASSSGAGRHTEAFF
TRBV5-1	NA	TRBJ1-1	CASSWDGAEAFF
TRBV7-8	NA	TRBJ1-1	CASSLVFEGTEAFF
TRBV2	TRBD2	TRBJ2-3	CASSPDLAGGLTDTQYF
TRBV5-8	NA	TRBJ1-5	CASSLWDLNQPQHF
TRBV7-9	NA	TRBJ1-5	CASSSGTFGNQPQHF
TRBV29-1	TRBD1	TRBJ2-7	CSVEDLGQGVYEQYF
TRBV11-2	NA	TRBJ2-4	CASTPQPKNIQYF
TRBV28	TRBD2	TRBJ2-3	CASSYSLPGLASTDTQYF
TRBV27	NA	TRBJ2-7	CASSTLGQNSYEQYF